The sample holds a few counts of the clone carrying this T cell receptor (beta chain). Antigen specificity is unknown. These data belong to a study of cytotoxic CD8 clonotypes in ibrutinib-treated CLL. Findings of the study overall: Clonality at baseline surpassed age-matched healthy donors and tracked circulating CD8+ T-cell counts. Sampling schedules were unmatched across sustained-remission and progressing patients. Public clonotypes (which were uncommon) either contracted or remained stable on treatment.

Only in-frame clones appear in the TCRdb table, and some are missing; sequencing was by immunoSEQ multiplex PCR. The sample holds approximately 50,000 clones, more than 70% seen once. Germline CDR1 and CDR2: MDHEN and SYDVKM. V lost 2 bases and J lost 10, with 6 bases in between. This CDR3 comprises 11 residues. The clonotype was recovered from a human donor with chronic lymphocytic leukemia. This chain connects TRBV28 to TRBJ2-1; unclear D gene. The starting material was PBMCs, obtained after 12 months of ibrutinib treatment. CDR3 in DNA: TGTGCCAGCAGTTTACGGCGGGAGCAGTTCTTC. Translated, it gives CASSLRREQFF. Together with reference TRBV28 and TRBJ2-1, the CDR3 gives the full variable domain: DVKVTQSSRYLVKRTGEKVFLECVQDMDHENMFWYRQDPGLGLRLIYFSYDVKMKEKGDIPEGYSVSREKKERFSLILESASTNQTSMYLCASSLRREQFFGPGTRLTVL.